This T cell receptor beta chain is drawn from a study of identifying expanded T cells in peripheral blood. With regard to this clone: Its matching antigen is unknown.

Broader study findings: Clone count variance between roughly 2-week samples rose with total template count. Differentially abundant clones: 0.95 to 1.5 between replicates, around 17 at approximately 14 days, under 25 at four.

Trimming stripped 2 bases from V and 4 bases from J, with 12 bases between. In germline, CDR1 is MNHNS, CDR2 SASEGT. The CDR3 loop spans 15 amino acids. Healthy donors had no documented immune events, such as infections, while sampled. Method: immunoSEQ multiplex PCR; TCRdb's copy keeps in-frame clones and lacks some. The sample includes roughly 56,000 clones, around four fifths of them seen just once. Sequencing was performed on blood. V gene TRBV6-1 combines with J gene TRBJ2-1; D unclear. The receptor comes from a person aged 18 to 75 in good health. The CDR3 sequence is CASSEWARPYNEQFF. The CDR3 nucleotides read TGTGCCAGCAGTGAATGGGCCCGACCGTACAATGAGCAGTTCTTC.